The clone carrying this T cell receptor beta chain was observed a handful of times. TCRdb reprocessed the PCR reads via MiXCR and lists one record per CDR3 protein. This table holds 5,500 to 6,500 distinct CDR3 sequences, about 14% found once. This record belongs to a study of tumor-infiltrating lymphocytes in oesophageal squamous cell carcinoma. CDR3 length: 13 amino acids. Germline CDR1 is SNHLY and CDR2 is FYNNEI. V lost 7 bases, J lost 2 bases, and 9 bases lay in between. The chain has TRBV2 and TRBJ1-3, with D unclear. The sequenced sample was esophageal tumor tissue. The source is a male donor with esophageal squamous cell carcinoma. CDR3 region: CASKQRAGNTIYF. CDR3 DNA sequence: TGTGCCAGCAAACAGAGGGCTGGAAACACCATATATTTT.